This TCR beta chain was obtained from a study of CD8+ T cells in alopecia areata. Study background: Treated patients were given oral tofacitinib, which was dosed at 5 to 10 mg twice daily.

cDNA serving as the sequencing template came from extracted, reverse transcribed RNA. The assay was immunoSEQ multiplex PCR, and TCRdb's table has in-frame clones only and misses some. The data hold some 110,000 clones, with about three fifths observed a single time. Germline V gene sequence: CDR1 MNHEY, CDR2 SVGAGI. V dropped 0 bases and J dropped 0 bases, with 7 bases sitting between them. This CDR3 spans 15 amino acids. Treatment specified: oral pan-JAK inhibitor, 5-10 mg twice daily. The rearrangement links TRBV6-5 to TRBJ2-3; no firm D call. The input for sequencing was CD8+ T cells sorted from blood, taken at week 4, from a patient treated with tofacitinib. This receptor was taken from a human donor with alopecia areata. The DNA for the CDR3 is TGTGCCAGCAGTTACTCCCGTAGGAGCACAGATACGCAGTATTTT. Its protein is CASSYSRRSTDTQYF.